This T cell receptor beta chain was recorded in a study of blood T cell repertoires in COVID-19. Across the whole study: Sites in the United States, Italy and Spain provided acute and convalescent COVID-19 samples.

In germline, CDR1 is LGHNA, CDR2 YNFKEQ. CDR3 length: 15 residues. The V and J ends lost 0 bases and 0 bases respectively, with 7 bases between them. Per the study methods: Researchers report that nucleated cell counts were estimated from reference gene primer amplification. Repertoires were generated with immunoSEQ multiplex PCR, while TCRdb's copy carries only in-frame clones and drops some. That table gives V, J and clone size, and the DNA gave D and trimming. The sample lists around 250,000 clones; around nine tenths were seen once. What was sequenced was peripheral blood. The sequence came from a woman between 65 and 79 years old with active or convalescent COVID-19. The chain links TRBV4-2 to TRBJ2-3; no firm D call. This CDR3 is CASSQDDTSTDTQYF. The CDR3 DNA is TGTGCCAGCAGCCAAGATGACACTAGCACAGATACGCAGTATTTT.